These T cell receptor beta chains were read from a single sample in a study of OX40 agonist ivuxolimab in advanced cancers. Assay used: immunoSEQ multiplex PCR; TCRdb lists only in-frame clones, some missing. The table records roughly 80,000 clones, around 86% of them present only once. The sequenced sample was CD4+ or CD8+ T cells sorted from blood, obtained in a trial of the OX40 agonist ivuxolimab. The receptors shown here come from an adult with an advanced solid tumor such as melanoma, head and neck, liver or kidney cancer. Both conserved end residues are part of each CDR3. Each record gives: CDR3 protein, CDR3 DNA, D gene, clone size, J gene, V gene. The D gene is left open where the match is weak. For some rows the clone size is stated as once, few or many, or as a class when expanded; others skip it.

cdr3_aa: CASSEGSNQPQHF; cdr3_nt: TGTGCCAGCAGTGAAGGGAGCAATCAGCCCCAGCATTTT; d_call: NA; clone_size: NA; j_call: TRBJ1-5; v_call: TRBV6-4
cdr3_aa: CASSLSGQANTEAFF; cdr3_nt: TGCGCCAGCAGCTTATCGGGGCAGGCTAACACTGAAGCTTTCTTT; d_call: NA; clone_size: NA; j_call: TRBJ1-1; v_call: TRBV5-1
cdr3_aa: CASSGGYNSPLHF; cdr3_nt: TGTGCCAGTAGTGGAGGTTATAATTCACCCCTCCACTTT; d_call: NA; clone_size: medium-sized; j_call: TRBJ1-6; v_call: TRBV19
cdr3_aa: CASSDRGSNTEAFF; cdr3_nt: TGTGCCAGCAGCGACAGGGGTTCGAACACTGAAGCTTTCTTT; d_call: TRBD1; clone_size: NA; j_call: TRBJ1-1; v_call: TRBV7-8
cdr3_aa: CASSLRQGIGEQYF; cdr3_nt: TGTGCCAGCAGCTTAAGACAGGGGATTGGCGAGCAGTACTTC; d_call: TRBD1; clone_size: NA; j_call: TRBJ2-7; v_call: TRBV7-2
cdr3_aa: CASSTRGSSYNEQFF; cdr3_nt: TGTGCCAGTAGTACACGGGGGAGCTCCTACAATGAGCAGTTCTTC; d_call: NA; clone_size: once; j_call: TRBJ2-1; v_call: TRBV19
cdr3_aa: CASSSTLAGTADTQYF; cdr3_nt: TGCGCCAGCAGCTCCACACTAGCGGGGACCGCAGATACGCAGTATTTT; d_call: TRBD2; clone_size: NA; j_call: TRBJ2-3; v_call: TRBV5-1
cdr3_aa: CASSLDTNQPQHF; cdr3_nt: TGCGCCAGCAGCTTGGACACCAATCAGCCCCAGCATTTT; d_call: NA; clone_size: NA; j_call: TRBJ1-5; v_call: TRBV5-1
cdr3_aa: CAWSDRGRYNEQFF; cdr3_nt: TGTGCCTGGAGCGACCGGGGGCGCTACAATGAGCAGTTCTTC; d_call: NA; clone_size: NA; j_call: TRBJ2-1; v_call: TRBV30
cdr3_aa: CASSLASSDTQYF; cdr3_nt: TGTGCCAGCAGCTTAGCTAGCTCAGATACGCAGTATTTT; d_call: NA; clone_size: NA; j_call: TRBJ2-3; v_call: TRBV11-1
cdr3_aa: CASSRWTTLGGYEQYF; cdr3_nt: TGTGCCAGCAGCCGCTGGACGACCCTGGGGGGTTACGAGCAGTACTTC; d_call: NA; clone_size: NA; j_call: TRBJ2-7; v_call: TRBV7-2
cdr3_aa: CAAKGTGGSDTQYF; cdr3_nt: TGTGCCGCTAAGGGAACGGGGGGTTCGGATACGCAGTATTTT; d_call: TRBD2; clone_size: NA; j_call: TRBJ2-3; v_call: TRBV19
cdr3_aa: CASSSRVRDTEAFF; cdr3_nt: TGTGCCAGCAGCTCCAGGGTTAGAGACACTGAAGCTTTCTTT; d_call: NA; clone_size: once; j_call: TRBJ1-1; v_call: TRBV7-2
cdr3_aa: CATGQRQETQYF; cdr3_nt: TGTGCCACAGGACAGAGACAAGAGACCCAGTACTTC; d_call: NA; clone_size: NA; j_call: TRBJ2-5; v_call: TRBV10-3